Listed below are T cell receptor beta chains from one sample, sequenced in a study of T cell responses to AZD1222 COVID-19 vaccine. The repertoire was sequenced with immunoSEQ multiplex PCR; TCRdb's copy has only in-frame clones and lacks some. The sample lists approximately 150,000 clones, around 94% seen once, with 2.6% in the top ten. Specimen: peripheral blood, collected on day 0 of AZD1222 vaccination. These receptors all stem from an adult in good health. CDR3s include the opening cysteine and the closing phenylalanine or tryptophan.

>TRBV6-2/TRBV6-3|TRBJ2-7
CASSYLQGAGTSYEQYF
>TRBV28|TRBJ1-2
CASSLGGDYGYTF
>TRBV2|TRBJ2-2
CASSGTSGRGETGELFF
>TRBV6-5|TRBJ1-3
CASSYISGNTIYF
>TRBV7-8|TRBJ2-5
CASSLEQFWETQYF
>TRBV6-5|TRBJ1-1
CASRGPNTEAFF
>TRBV2|TRBJ1-1
CASSSTMNTEAFF
>TRBV3-1/TRBV3-2|TRBJ1-1
CASSRSTVGNTEAFF
>TRBV7-2|TRBJ2-1
CASSLSGLAGVREQFF
>TRBV30|TRBJ2-5
CAWSLDRGQETQYF
>TRBV30|TRBJ2-7
CAWSVGGSAEQYF
>TRBV30|TRBJ2-7
CAWSGTRTATAYEQYF
>TRBV19|TRBJ1-4
CASSPDRGREKLFF
>TRBV9|TRBJ2-7
CASSAHSGGPSYEQYF
>TRBV19|TRBJ1-5
CATRRGQGSNQPQHF
>TRBV7-9|TRBJ2-7
CASSSQALLYEQYF
>TRBV10-2|TRBJ2-7
CASSESYVDEQYF
>TRBV7-9|TRBJ1-4
CASSLEGNEKLFF
>TRBV10-1|TRBJ2-1
CASSGGRTVNEQFF
>TRBV11-2|TRBJ2-5
CASSSRGSIRETQYF
>TRBV6-1|TRBJ2-7
CASSEGLEQYF
>TRBV2|TRBJ2-5
CASSEAQLAGETQYF
>TRBV19|TRBJ1-1
CASSIDLGRGYTEAFF
>TRBV11-2|TRBJ1-4
CASSFGAANEKLFF
>TRBV5-1|TRBJ2-3
CASSLTSTDTQYF
>TRBV5-1|TRBJ2-4
CASSLAGLSKNIQYF
>TRBV7-2|TRBJ2-5
CASRLGLLAGVQETQYF
>TRBV12-5|TRBJ2-6
CASGSQGANVLTF
>TRBV5-6|TRBJ1-2
CASSFWGNGYTF
>TRBV27|TRBJ2-7
CASTPGGGQDEQYF
>TRBV5-1|TRBJ1-1
CASSLASGDRGWNTEAFF
>TRBV21-1|TRBJ2-1
CASSSYLVIRYNEQFF
>TRBV11-2|TRBJ2-1
CASDGGFSEQFF
>TRBV20-1|TRBJ2-7
CSARGSYEQYF
>TRBV27|TRBJ1-2
CASSLSGTNYGYTF
>TRBV2|TRBJ2-3
CASSVGVDTQYF
>TRBV6-5|TRBJ2-7
CASSRGQDSTYEQYF
>TRBV15|TRBJ1-1
CATSRPQGTGKAEAFF
>TRBV5-1|TRBJ1-1
CASSLASGQGLHTEAFF
>TRBV5-6|TRBJ2-2
CASSSGTLNTGELFF
>TRBV9|TRBJ2-2
CASSGPLAGVTGELFF
>TRBV2|TRBJ1-5
CASVGGEGNQPQHF
>TRBV5-6|TRBJ1-1
CASSPGRRGGNTEAFF
>TRBV27|TRBJ2-7
CASSLKMGETYEQYF
>TRBV2|TRBJ1-1
CASREGHNTEAFF
>TRBV5-4|TRBJ2-7
CASSTTGGTAGEQYF
>TRBV6-1|TRBJ1-5
CASSEAVTEYSNQPQHF
>TRBV6-5|TRBJ1-4
CASSLKGETNEKLFF
>TRBV30|TRBJ1-2
CAWSSGDSDGYTF
>TRBV27|TRBJ2-7
CASSPPGGPGEQYF
>TRBV18|TRBJ1-3
CASSTDSSGNTIYF
>TRBV3-1/TRBV3-2|TRBJ2-4
CASSRGVTGLAKNIQYF
>TRBV18|TRBJ1-1
CASSPPGSEAFF
>TRBV12-5|TRBJ1-1
CASGSWDRGRAFF
>TRBV6-5|TRBJ2-7
CASNPRPGEQYF
>TRBV9|TRBJ1-1
CASSVGGGVTEAFF